This entry is about one T cell receptor beta chain. The sample is drawn from a study of T cells in Graves' hyperthyroidism and ophthalmopathy. Germline loops: CDR1 MNHEY, CDR2 SVGAGI. The CDR3 is made up of 17 amino acids. The V gene lost 1 base and the J gene lost 7 bases, with 20 bases spanning the gap. What was amplified from RNA transcripts were TCR beta CDR3 regions. The TCR CDR3 first-round RT-PCR relied on the HTBI primer set. TCRdb independently ran MiXCR on the multiplex PCR reads; one entry per CDR3 protein. The table includes about 330,000 distinct CDR3 sequences, roughly 13% detected once. The J gene is TRBJ2-1, the V gene TRBV6-5; tentatively, D is TRBD2 (6 bases). The clonotype comes from a woman aged 40 to 50 with Graves' ophthalmopathy. The sequencing sample was made of blood. The CDR3 bases are TGTGCCAGCAGTTACTTCCCTTTACAATTAGGGAGGAATGAGCAGTTCTTC. As protein: CASSYFPLQLGRNEQFF.